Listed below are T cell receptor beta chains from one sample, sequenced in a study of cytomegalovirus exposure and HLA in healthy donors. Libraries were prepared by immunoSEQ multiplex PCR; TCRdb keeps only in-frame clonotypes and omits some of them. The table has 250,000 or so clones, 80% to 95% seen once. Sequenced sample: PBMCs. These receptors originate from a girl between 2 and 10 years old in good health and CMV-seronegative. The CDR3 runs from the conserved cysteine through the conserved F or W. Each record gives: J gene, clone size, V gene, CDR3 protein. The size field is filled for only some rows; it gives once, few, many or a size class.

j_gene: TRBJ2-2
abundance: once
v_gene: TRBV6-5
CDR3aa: CASSYRRAANTGELFF

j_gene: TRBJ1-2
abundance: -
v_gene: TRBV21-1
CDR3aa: CASTNLRGLTDGYTF

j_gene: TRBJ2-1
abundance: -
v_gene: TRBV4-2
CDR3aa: CASSQGTGTSGGSHNEQFF

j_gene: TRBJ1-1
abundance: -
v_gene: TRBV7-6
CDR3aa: CASSLSSDRATEAFF

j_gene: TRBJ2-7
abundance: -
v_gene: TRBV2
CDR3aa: CASRDPFPGQPYEQYF

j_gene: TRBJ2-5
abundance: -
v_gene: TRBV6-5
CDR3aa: CASSYSFGYQETQYF

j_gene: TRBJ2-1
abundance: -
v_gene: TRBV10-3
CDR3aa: CAIKVTEYNEQFF

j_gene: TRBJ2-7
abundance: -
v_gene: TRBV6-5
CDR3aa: CASSTGGEQYF

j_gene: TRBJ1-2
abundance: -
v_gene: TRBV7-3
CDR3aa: CASSPPGALDGGYTF

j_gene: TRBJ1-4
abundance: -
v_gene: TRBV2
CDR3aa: CASTVQGERLFF

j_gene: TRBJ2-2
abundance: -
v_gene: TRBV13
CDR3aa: CATSGSGPNGELFF

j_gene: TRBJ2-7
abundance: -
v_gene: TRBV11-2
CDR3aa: CASSLEGQVTYEQYF

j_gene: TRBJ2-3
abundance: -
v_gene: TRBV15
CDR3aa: CATSRDQARSDTQYF

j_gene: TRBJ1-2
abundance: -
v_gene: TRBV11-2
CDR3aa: CASSPQGAFGYTF

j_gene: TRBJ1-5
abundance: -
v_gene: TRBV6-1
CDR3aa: CASSLTDQPQHF

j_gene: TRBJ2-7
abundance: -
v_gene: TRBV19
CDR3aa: CASSITGTGRYEQYF

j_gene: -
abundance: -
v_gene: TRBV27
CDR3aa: CASSYLDSAEQYF

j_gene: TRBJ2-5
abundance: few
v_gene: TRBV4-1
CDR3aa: CASSTGIQETQYF

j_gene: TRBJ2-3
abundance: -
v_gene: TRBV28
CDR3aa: CASSFFSGAGMGTDTQYF

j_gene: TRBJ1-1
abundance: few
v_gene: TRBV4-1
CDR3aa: CASGRATLNTEAFF

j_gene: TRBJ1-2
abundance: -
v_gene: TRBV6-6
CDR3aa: CASTRQGALVEGYTF

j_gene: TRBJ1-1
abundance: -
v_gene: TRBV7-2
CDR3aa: CASSAWVGFRDTEAFF

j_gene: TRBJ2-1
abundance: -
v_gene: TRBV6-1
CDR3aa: CASSEEVRLYNEQFF

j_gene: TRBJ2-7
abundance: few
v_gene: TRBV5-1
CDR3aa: CASSSGLAGSYEQYF

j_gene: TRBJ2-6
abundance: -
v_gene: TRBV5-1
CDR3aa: CASSAGDSGANVLTF

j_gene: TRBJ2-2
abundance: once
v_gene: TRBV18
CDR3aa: CASSPASGTANTGELFF